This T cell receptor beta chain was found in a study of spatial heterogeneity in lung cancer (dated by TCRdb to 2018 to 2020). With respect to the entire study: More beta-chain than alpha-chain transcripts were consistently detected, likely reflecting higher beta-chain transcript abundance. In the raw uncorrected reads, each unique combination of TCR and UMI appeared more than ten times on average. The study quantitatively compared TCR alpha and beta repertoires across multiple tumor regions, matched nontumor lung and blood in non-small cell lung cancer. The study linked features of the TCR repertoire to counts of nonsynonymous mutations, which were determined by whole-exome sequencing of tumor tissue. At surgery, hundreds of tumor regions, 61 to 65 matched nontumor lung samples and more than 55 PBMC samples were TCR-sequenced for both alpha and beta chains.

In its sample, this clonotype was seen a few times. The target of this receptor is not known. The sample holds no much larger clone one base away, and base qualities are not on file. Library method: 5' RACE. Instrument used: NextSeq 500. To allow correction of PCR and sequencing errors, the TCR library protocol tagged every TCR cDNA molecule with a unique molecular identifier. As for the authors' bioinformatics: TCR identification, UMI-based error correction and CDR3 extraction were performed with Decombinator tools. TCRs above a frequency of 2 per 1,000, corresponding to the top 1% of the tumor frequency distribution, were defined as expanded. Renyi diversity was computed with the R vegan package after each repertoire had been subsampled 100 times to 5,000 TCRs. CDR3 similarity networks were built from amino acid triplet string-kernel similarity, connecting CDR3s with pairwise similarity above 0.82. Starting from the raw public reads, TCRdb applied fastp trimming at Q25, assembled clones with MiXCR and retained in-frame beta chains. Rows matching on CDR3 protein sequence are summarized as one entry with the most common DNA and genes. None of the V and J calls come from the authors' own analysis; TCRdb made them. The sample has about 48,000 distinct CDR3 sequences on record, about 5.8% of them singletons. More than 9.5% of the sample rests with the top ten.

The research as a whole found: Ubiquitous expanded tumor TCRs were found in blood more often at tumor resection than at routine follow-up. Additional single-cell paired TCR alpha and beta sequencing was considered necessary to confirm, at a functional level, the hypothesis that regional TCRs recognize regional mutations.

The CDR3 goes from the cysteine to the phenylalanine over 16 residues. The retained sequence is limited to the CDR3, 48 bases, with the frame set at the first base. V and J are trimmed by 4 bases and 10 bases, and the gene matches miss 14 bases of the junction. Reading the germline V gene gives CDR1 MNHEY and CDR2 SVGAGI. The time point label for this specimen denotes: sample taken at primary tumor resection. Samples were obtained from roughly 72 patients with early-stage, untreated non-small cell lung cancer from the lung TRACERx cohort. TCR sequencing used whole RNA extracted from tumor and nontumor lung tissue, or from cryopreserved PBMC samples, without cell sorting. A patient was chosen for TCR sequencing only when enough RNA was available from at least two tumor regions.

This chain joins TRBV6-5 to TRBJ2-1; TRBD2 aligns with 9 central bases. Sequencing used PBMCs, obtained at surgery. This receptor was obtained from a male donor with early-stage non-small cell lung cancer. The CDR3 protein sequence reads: CASSLGLAGGQREQFF. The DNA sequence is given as TGTGCCAGCAGTTTAGGTCTGGCGGGAGGGCAACGGGAGCAGTTCTTC.